This T cell receptor beta chain was sequenced during a study of T cell changes during pregnancy in multiple sclerosis. This clone was seen a handful of times. Germline CDR1 reads SGHNT; CDR2 reads YYREEE (reference sequence). The V and J ends lost 2 bases and 0 bases, in that order; junction bases with no gene match: 3. CDR3 length equals 17 residues. Assay used: immunoSEQ multiplex PCR; TCRdb lists only in-frame clones, some missing. Here the sample spans 85,000 to 120,000 clones, about 90% being singletons. This TCR was recovered from a female donor with multiple sclerosis, enrolled in a pregnancy study. This chain joins TRBV5-4 and TRBJ2-6; TRBD2 aligns across 9 bases. Sequences were derived from peripheral blood, sampled before pregnancy. The CDR3 loop reads CASSFGTSSSGANVLTF. Here the CDR3 DNA reads TGTGCCAGCAGCTTCGGGACTAGCAGCTCTGGGGCCAACGTCCTGACTTTC.